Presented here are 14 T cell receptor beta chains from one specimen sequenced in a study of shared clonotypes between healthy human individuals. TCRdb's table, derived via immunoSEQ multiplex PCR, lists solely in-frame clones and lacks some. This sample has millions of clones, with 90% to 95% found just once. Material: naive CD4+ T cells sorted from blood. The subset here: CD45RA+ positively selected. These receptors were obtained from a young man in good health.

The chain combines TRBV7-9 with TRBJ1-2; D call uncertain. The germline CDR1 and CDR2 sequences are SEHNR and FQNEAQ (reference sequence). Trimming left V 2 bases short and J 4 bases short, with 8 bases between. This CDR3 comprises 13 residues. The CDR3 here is CASSLNSGYGYTF. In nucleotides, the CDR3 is TGTGCCAGCAGCTTAAACAGCGGCTATGGCTACACCTTC. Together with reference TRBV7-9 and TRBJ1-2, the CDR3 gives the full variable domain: DTGVSQNPRHKITKRGQNVTFRCDPISEHNRLYWYRQTLGQGPEFLTYFQNEAQLEKSRLLSDRFSAERPKGSFSTLEIQRTEQGDSAMYLCASSLNSGYGYTFGSGTRLTVV.

The CDR3 here is CASSRRGLDTQYF. For the CDR3, the DNA is TGTGCCAGCAGTCGCAGGGGGTTGGATACGCAGTATTTT. The chain carries TRBV6-5 and TRBJ2-3; TRBD1 matches at 7 bases. Trimming at V came to 5 bases and at J to 6 bases, leaving 5 bases not matched to a gene. Germline assignment: CDR1 MNHEY and CDR2 SVGAGI. The CDR3 is 13 amino acids.

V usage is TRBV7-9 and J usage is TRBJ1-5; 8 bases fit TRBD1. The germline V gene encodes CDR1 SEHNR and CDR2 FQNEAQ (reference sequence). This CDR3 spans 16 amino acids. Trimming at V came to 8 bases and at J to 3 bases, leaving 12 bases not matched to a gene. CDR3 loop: CASSAIDRGNNQPQHF. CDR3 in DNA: TGTGCCAGCTCCGCAATTGACAGGGGTAACAATCAGCCCCAGCATTTT.

The CDR3 region is CASSFGLGRGGGNYGYTF. The CDR3 DNA is TGTGCCAGCAGTTTTGGGCTCGGCAGGGGCGGGGGTAACTATGGCTACACCTTC. The chain is built from TRBV7-9 and TRBJ1-2; TRBD1 is a possible D gene (6 bases). Germline lookup yields CDR1 SEHNR and CDR2 FQNEAQ (reference sequence). The germline V and J ends were trimmed by 6 bases and 1 base, with 24 bases remaining between them. The CDR3 runs to 18 residues.

This CDR3 is CASSLYRGAYEQYF. In DNA, the CDR3 is TGTGCCAGCAGTCTGTACAGGGGAGCCTACGAGCAGTACTTC. The rearrangement links TRBV7-2 to TRBJ2-7; 7 nucleotides align to TRBD1. The ends lost 6 bases at V and 2 bases at J; junction bases unmatched: 7. Germline V gene data show CDR1 as SGHTA and CDR2 as FQGNSA. The CDR3 has 14 residues.

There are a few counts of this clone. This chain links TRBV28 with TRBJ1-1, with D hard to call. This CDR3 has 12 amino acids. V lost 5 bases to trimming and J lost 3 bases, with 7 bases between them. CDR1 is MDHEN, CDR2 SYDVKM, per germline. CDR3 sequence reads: CASSRSYTEAFF. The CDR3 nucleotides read TGTGCCAGCAGTAGGAGTTACACTGAAGCTTTCTTT.

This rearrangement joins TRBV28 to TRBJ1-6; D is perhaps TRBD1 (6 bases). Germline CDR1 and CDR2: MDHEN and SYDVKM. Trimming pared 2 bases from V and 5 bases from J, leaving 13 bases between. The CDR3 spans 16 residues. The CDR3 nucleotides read TGTGCCAGCAGTTTACCCTCGGGACAAGATAATTCACCCCTCCACTTT. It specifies CASSLPSGQDNSPLHF.

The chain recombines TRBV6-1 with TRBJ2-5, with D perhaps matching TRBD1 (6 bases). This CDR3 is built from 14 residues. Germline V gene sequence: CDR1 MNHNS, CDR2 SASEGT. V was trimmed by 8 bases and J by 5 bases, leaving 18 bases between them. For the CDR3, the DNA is TGTGCCAGCTTTTGGTTGGGGGCTGGGGAGACCCAGTACTTC. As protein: CASFWLGAGETQYF.

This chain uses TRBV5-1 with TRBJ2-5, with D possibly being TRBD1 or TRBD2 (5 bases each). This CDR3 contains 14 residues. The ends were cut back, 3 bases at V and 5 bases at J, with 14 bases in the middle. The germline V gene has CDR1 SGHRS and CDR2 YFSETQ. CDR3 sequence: CASSSSWGMETQYF. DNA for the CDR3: TGCGCCAGCAGCTCCTCATGGGGGATGGAGACCCAGTACTTC. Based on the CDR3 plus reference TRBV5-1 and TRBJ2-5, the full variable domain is KAGVTQTPRYLIKTRGQQVTLSCSPISGHRSVSWYQQTPGQGLQFLFEYFSETQRNKGNFPGRFSGRQFSNSRSEMNVSTLELGDSALYLCASSSSWGMETQYFGPGTRLLVL.

The CDR3 sequence is CASSLISAWKGQPQHF. CDR3 nucleotide sequence: TGTGCCAGCAGTTTAATTAGTGCCTGGAAAGGTCAGCCCCAGCATTTT. This chain joins TRBV28 and TRBJ1-5; the D is unclear. Germline values: CDR1 MDHEN, CDR2 SYDVKM. V was shortened by 2 bases and J by 6 bases, with 17 bases between the two germline ends. The CDR3 contains 16 residues.

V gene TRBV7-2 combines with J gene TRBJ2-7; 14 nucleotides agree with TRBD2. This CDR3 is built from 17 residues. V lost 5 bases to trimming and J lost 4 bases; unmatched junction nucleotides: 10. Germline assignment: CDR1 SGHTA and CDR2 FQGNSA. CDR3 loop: CASSQGTSGSAGYEQYF. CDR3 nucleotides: TGTGCCAGCAGCCAAGGGACTAGCGGGAGTGCTGGGTACGAGCAGTACTTC.

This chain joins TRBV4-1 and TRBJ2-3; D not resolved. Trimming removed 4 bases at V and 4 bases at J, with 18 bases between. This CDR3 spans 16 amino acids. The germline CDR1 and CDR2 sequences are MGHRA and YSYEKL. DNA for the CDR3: TGCGCCAGCAGCCCTCGTCCTAATTCGGGCGCAGATACGCAGTATTTT. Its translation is CASSPRPNSGADTQYF.

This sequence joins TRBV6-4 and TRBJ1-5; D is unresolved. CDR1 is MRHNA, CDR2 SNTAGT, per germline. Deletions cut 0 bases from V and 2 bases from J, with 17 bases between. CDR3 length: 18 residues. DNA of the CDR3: TGTGCCAGCAGTGACTCAATTGAGACAACCCCTCGCAATCAGCCCCAGCATTTT. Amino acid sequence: CASSDSIETTPRNQPQHF.

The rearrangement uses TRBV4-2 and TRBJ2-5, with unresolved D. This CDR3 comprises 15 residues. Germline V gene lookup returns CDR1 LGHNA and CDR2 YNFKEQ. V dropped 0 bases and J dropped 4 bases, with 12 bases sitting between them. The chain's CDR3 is CASSQDNPMGETQYF. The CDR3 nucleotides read TGTGCCAGCAGCCAAGATAACCCCATGGGAGAGACCCAGTACTTC.